These 8 T cell receptor beta chains were sequenced from one sample in a study of blood T cells in healthy people across ages. Together with a sample-barcoded 5' primer, a J-beta primer mix was included in a second PCR lasting about 7 to 12 cycles. A single record per CDR3 protein comes from TCRdb applying MiXCR to the 5' RACE reads. The table lists 780,000 or so distinct CDR3 sequences, around half of them singletons. Sequencing was carried out using blood. The origin of the receptors is a man aged 80 or over in good health.

Notes on this clonotype: This may come from a read error, since a much larger clone is one base off. CDR3 bases: TGTGCCAGCAGTTCCCCGGGGGGGATATACGAGCGGTACTTC. Translation: CASSSPGGIYERYF. This chain links TRBV28 with TRBJ2-7; TRBD2 aligns across 8 bases. This CDR3 is 14 amino acids long. Germline values: CDR1 MDHEN, CDR2 SYDVKM.

This clonotype was observed a handful of times. The chain's CDR3 is CSARLHRVPTDTQYF. The CDR3 DNA reads TGCAGTGCTAGACTTCACAGGGTTCCTACAGATACGCAGTATTTT. J is TRBJ2-3 and V is TRBV20-1, with D possibly TRBD1 on 6 matching bases. Between the trimmed V and J ends, which lost 2 bases and 3 bases, there was a span of 15 bases. The CDR3 is 15 amino acids. The germline V gene encodes CDR1 DFQATT and CDR2 SNEGSKA (reference sequence).

This clonotype was counted a few times. CDR3 residues: CASRGDPYEQYF. CDR3 sequence (DNA): TGTGCCAGCAGAGGGGACCCCTACGAGCAGTACTTC. This chain connects TRBV6-5 to TRBJ2-7, with D tentatively TRBD1 or TRBD2 (5 bases each). Germline values: CDR1 MNHEY, CDR2 SVGAGI. Trimming stripped 6 bases from V and 2 bases from J, with 8 bases between. The CDR3 sequence is 12 residues long.

J is TRBJ2-5 and V is TRBV25-1; 12 bases are a match to TRBD1. J was trimmed by 11 bases and V by 5 bases; bases with no gene match: 12. Looked up from germline, CDR1 is MGHDK and CDR2 is SYGVNS. This CDR3 has 15 residues. The CDR3 bases are TGTGCCAGCAGTAAGGGACAGGGGGCGTCCCCTGAGCAGTACTTC. Translating gives CASSKGQGASPEQYF.

This clonotype was counted between two and nine times. This chain connects TRBV3-1 to TRBJ2-5, with no clear D. The CDR3 is made up of 14 amino acids. In germline, CDR1 is LGHDT, CDR2 YNNKEL (reference sequence). The ends were cut back, 0 bases at V and 3 bases at J, with 8 bases in the middle. Written as DNA, the CDR3 is TGTGCCAGCAGCCAAGATCATCGGGAAGAGACCCAGTACTTC. Encoded protein: CASSQDHREETQYF.

The chain links TRBV9 to TRBJ2-1; 8 bases agree with TRBD1. The CDR3 spans 15 residues. After removal of 3 bases from V and 7 bases from J, the junction contained 9 bases not matched to a gene. Per the germline V gene, CDR1 is SGDLS and CDR2 is YYNGEE. The CDR3 loop is CASSADRGLLNEQFF. The CDR3 region has the DNA TGTGCCAGCAGCGCAGACAGGGGTCTATTGAATGAGCAGTTCTTC.

The J gene is TRBJ2-3, the V gene TRBV4-1; D not resolved. In germline, CDR1 is MGHRA, CDR2 YSYEKL. Trimming shortened V by 0 bases and J by 14 bases, and 27 bases separated the two germline ends. The CDR3 length is 17 residues. CDR3 amino acids: CASSQDPGRPEHRYAYF. The CDR3 region has the DNA TGCGCCAGCAGCCAAGATCCGGGCAGGCCAGAGCACAGATACGCGTATTTT.

A few counts support this clonotype. This chain uses TRBV29-1 with TRBJ1-4, with 7 nucleotides matching TRBD1. The CDR3 loop spans 13 amino acids. Trimming removed 7 bases from V and 3 bases from J; junction bases left unmatched: 5. Germline lookup yields CDR1 SQVTM and CDR2 ANQGSEA. The CDR3 spells CSGRQGSNEKLFF. DNA for the CDR3: TGCAGCGGCAGACAGGGTTCTAATGAAAAACTGTTTTTT.